These 28 T cell receptor beta chains came from one sample sequenced in a study of shared clonotypes between healthy human individuals. Measured with immunoSEQ multiplex PCR; TCRdb has only the in-frame clones, and not every one. The sample gives 2 million to 2.5 million clones, roughly 93% of which show up once; roughly 0.36% is in the top ten. The sequencing sample was made of naive CD4+ T cells from PBMCs. Subset reported: CD45RA+ positively selected. The receptors originated from a man between 18 and 35 years old in good health. Some clones in this sample may be carry-over from other donors' samples.

The gene calls are TRBV6-5 and TRBJ2-5, with TRBD2 matching 10 bases. The J call is uncertain, as TRBJ2-7 better fits the DNA end. Germline V gives CDR1 MNHEY, CDR2 SVGAGI. This CDR3 has 14 residues. CDR3 DNA sequence: TGTGCCAGCAGTATAATAGCGGGAGGAGGCGAGCAGTACTTC. Residues: CASSIIAGGGEQYF.

The J gene is TRBJ1-1, the V gene TRBV6-5; D is ambiguous. This CDR3 is built from 13 residues. V was cut by 0 bases and J by 6 bases, with 8 bases left in between. Germline CDR1 reads MNHEY; CDR2 reads SVGAGI. CDR3 sequence reads: CASSYSRGSEAFF. Written as DNA, the CDR3 is TGTGCCAGCAGTTACTCACGAGGCTCTGAAGCTTTCTTT.

The rearrangement joins TRBV27 to TRBJ2-3, with 8 bases aligning to TRBD2. The germline V gene encodes CDR1 MNHEY and CDR2 SMNVEV (reference sequence). The CDR3 is 17 residues long. The trim removed 1 base at V and 0 bases at J, leaving 6 bases unmatched. Written as DNA, the CDR3 is TGTGCCAGCAGTTTATATCAGCGGGAGACTAGCACAGATACGCAGTATTTT. Amino acid sequence: CASSLYQRETSTDTQYF.

On this clone itself: The identical CDR3 is also encoded by other nucleotide sequences in the sample. This chain links TRBV6-6 with TRBJ2-7; D remains unclear. The CDR3 has 15 residues. The germline CDR1 and CDR2 sequences are MNHNY and SVGAGI (reference sequence). V was shortened by 2 bases and J by 3 bases, with 14 bases between the two germline ends. CDR3 coding DNA: TGTGCCAGCAGTTACCCTACTCATGGGCTCTACGAGCAGTACTTC. Protein product: CASSYPTHGLYEQYF.

About this clone itself: Other DNA variants within this sample encode the same CDR3. The chain joins TRBV28 to TRBJ2-7, with D possibly being TRBD1 (5 bases). Trimming took 3 bases from V and 4 from J, leaving 7 bases between them. This CDR3 is 12 amino acids long. Germline CDR1 and CDR2: MDHEN and SYDVKM. In nucleotides, the CDR3 is TGTGCCAGCAGTTTGTCAGGGTACGAGCAGTACTTC. Its protein product is CASSLSGYEQYF.

The V and J genes are TRBV9 and TRBJ1-1, with a tentative D call TRBD1 (6 bases). CDR1 and CDR2 from the germline V gene are SGDLS and YYNGEE. V gave up 4 bases and J gave up 0 bases, with 13 bases separating them. The CDR3 loop spans 15 amino acids. In DNA form, the CDR3 reads TGTGCCAGCAGCCCGAGGGGACAAGTGAACACTGAAGCTTTCTTT. Translating gives CASSPRGQVNTEAFF.

This chain connects TRBV11-2 to TRBJ2-7; D gene uncertain. Germline V lookup: CDR1 SGHAT, CDR2 FQNNGV. V was shortened by 1 base and J by 3 bases, with 10 bases between the two germline ends. The CDR3 contains 14 residues. CDR3 sequence (DNA): TGTGCCAGCAGCTTAGGCGCGGCTCTCTACGAGCAGTACTTC. This translates into CASSLGAALYEQYF.

A few counts support this clone. Different DNA sequences within this sample yield the same CDR3. This chain connects TRBV7-9 to TRBJ1-1; D is uncertain. The V gene's germline CDR1 is SEHNR and CDR2 FQNEAQ (reference sequence). This CDR3 has 13 amino acids. V was clipped by 1 base and J by 1 base, with 4 bases between them. The CDR3: CASSLVANTEAFF. The CDR3 bases are TGTGCCAGCAGCTTAGTCGCGAACACTGAAGCTTTCTTT.

The gene calls are TRBV5-4 and TRBJ2-7, with D maybe TRBD1 (6 bases). Looked up from germline, CDR1 is SGHNT and CDR2 is YYREEE (reference sequence). Trimming cost V 1 base and J 6 bases, with 17 bases left between them. The CDR3 sequence is 15 residues long. The CDR3 reads CASSLSGRGFSEQYF. For the CDR3, the DNA is TGTGCCAGCAGCTTGTCGGGCAGGGGTTTCTCCGAGCAGTACTTC.

The chain employs TRBV21-1 and TRBJ2-7; the D call TRBD1 from the table was never checked on the DNA. TRBV21-1 is recorded as a pseudogene. The CDR3 spans 16 residues. The CDR3 DNA reads as TGTGCCAGCAGCAAAGCTTGGGGGCCCCCTGTCTACGAGCAGTACTTC. Translating it yields CASSKAWGPPVYEQYF.

The chain combines TRBV11-2 with TRBJ1-1, with D perhaps TRBD1 (6 bases). The germline V gene encodes CDR1 SGHAT and CDR2 FQNNGV. The CDR3 is 14 amino acids. V lost 1 base, J lost 4 bases, and 10 bases lay in between. Here the CDR3 DNA reads TGTGCCAGCAGCTTAGCGGGGGGCGGCACTGAAGCTTTCTTT. This translates into CASSLAGGGTEAFF.

The chain employs TRBV4-1 and TRBJ2-1; no firm D call. The CDR3 contains 15 residues. Germline V gene sequence: CDR1 MGHRA, CDR2 YSYEKL. V gave up 2 bases and J gave up 4 bases, with 12 bases separating them. In DNA, the CDR3 is TGCGCCAGCAGCCAATTGGGAACTCTATACAATGAGCAGTTCTTC. Its protein is CASSQLGTLYNEQFF.

The rearrangement links TRBV5-4 to TRBJ1-2; 10 nucleotides align to TRBD1. This CDR3 has 17 amino acids. Unmatched junction bases numbered 10, after V lost 4 bases and J lost 1 base. Germline V gene sequence: CDR1 SGHNT, CDR2 YYREEE (reference sequence). The CDR3 region has the DNA TGTGCCAGCAGCCGGGCGACAGGGGGCGAGAATAACTATGGCTACACCTTC. Translation: CASSRATGGENNYGYTF.

This clone was detected only once. The V and J genes are TRBV2 and TRBJ1-3; D possibly corresponds to TRBD1 (5 bases). V shed 8 bases and J shed 3 bases, with 14 bases lying between them. CDR3 length: 14 residues. CDR1 is SNHLY, CDR2 FYNNEI, per germline. The CDR3 coding sequence is TGTGCCAGCCCCGGGGACCCAGGTGGAAACACCATATATTTT. Translation: CASPGDPGGNTIYF.

The rearrangement joins TRBV7-9 to TRBJ2-3; D uncertain. Trimming took off 8 bases at V and 4 bases at J, with 10 bases between the two ends. Germline loops: CDR1 SEHNR, CDR2 FQNEAQ (reference sequence). CDR3 size: 12 residues. In DNA form, the CDR3 reads TGTGCCAGCTCGACAAATCCAGATACGCAGTATTTT. Residues: CASSTNPDTQYF.

The gene calls are TRBV28 and TRBJ2-1, with 8 bases aligning to TRBD1. V trimming: 6 bases; J trimming: 4 bases; junction bases outside the gene matches: 17. The CDR3 runs to 18 residues. Germline CDR1 is MDHEN and CDR2 is SYDVKM. The CDR3 protein is CASSTLGTGTGPYNEQFF. The CDR3 DNA reads as TGTGCCAGCAGCACATTAGGTACCGGGACAGGACCTTACAATGAGCAGTTCTTC.

This chain connects TRBV6-5 to TRBJ1-3; perhaps TRBD1 as D (5 bases). This CDR3 spans 16 amino acids. Germline-derived CDR1 and CDR2 are MNHEY and SVGAGI. V was cut by 2 bases and J by 0 bases, with 11 bases left in between. The CDR3 sequence is CASSYRGGGSGNTIYF. The CDR3, as DNA: TGTGCCAGCAGTTACCGCGGCGGGGGCTCTGGAAACACCATATATTTT.

This chain links TRBV6-1 with TRBJ1-2; D not certain. Germline V gives CDR1 MNHNS, CDR2 SASEGT. The CDR3 spans 13 residues. V was shortened by 6 bases and J by 4 bases, with 12 bases between the two germline ends. The CDR3 DNA reads TGTGCCAGCAGGACGGACGGAAGCTATGGCTACACCTTC. Its protein is CASRTDGSYGYTF.

This chain connects TRBV7-2 to TRBJ2-3; D is ambiguous. The CDR3 contains 14 residues. V lost 1 base to trimming and J lost 2 bases, with 7 bases between them. Germline V gene sequence: CDR1 SGHTA, CDR2 FQGNSA. The DNA for the CDR3 is TGTGCCAGCAGCTTAGGTCTAAACACAGATACGCAGTATTTT. Residues: CASSLGLNTDTQYF.

The rearrangement uses TRBV28 and TRBJ2-7; D uncertain. Trimming stripped 3 bases from V and 0 bases from J, with 9 bases between. The CDR3 length is 14 residues. Per the germline V gene, CDR1 is MDHEN and CDR2 is SYDVKM. CDR3 protein: CASSFPGSSYEQYF. DNA for the CDR3: TGTGCCAGCAGTTTCCCCGGCAGCTCCTACGAGCAGTACTTC.

This chain connects TRBV27 to TRBJ1-2; TRBD1 matches 7 bases. The CDR3 runs to 18 residues. V dropped 6 bases and J dropped 6; count of bases not matched to a gene: 22. Germline assignment: CDR1 MNHEY and CDR2 SMNVEV (reference sequence). CDR3 sequence: CASSPFGVPQGVVHGYTF. The CDR3 region has the DNA TGTGCCAGCAGCCCCTTTGGGGTTCCCCAGGGGGTGGTCCATGGCTACACCTTC.

Remarks on this clone: Other DNA sequences from this sample encode an identical CDR3 as well. The genes are TRBV28 and TRBJ2-7; 10 bases align to TRBD2. The germline V gene has CDR1 MDHEN and CDR2 SYDVKM. This CDR3 has 16 amino acids. Trimming removed 2 bases from V and 1 base from J; junction bases left unmatched: 5. Written as DNA, the CDR3 is TGTGCCAGCAGTTTAGGCGGACTAGCGGATTCCTACGAGCAGTACTTC. This sequence encodes CASSLGGLADSYEQYF.

The V and J genes are TRBV9 and TRBJ2-2, with a tentative D call TRBD2 (6 bases). V gave up 4 bases and J gave up 7 bases, with 23 bases separating them. Germline V CDR1 and CDR2: SGDLS, YYNGEE. This CDR3 is built from 17 residues. CDR3 sequence (DNA): TGTGCCAGCAGCCCCAGACCGCCGGGACTCGCTGGCGGGGAGCTGTTTTTT. It codes for CASSPRPPGLAGGELFF.

The rearrangement uses TRBV5-1 and TRBJ2-7; D is perhaps TRBD2 (5 bases). V was shortened by 0 bases and J by 4 bases, with 8 bases between the two germline ends. Germline CDR1 and CDR2: SGHRS and YFSETQ. The CDR3 covers 13 residues. CDR3 DNA sequence: TGCGCCAGCAGCTTGGGGAGGTGGTACGAGCAGTACTTC. Its translation: CASSLGRWYEQYF.

This chain uses TRBV10-3 with TRBJ2-3; D possibly uses TRBD1 or TRBD2 (7 bases each). CDR1 and CDR2 from the germline V gene are ENHRY and SYGVKD. The CDR3 consists of 14 residues. Trimming removed 9 bases at V and 3 bases at J, with 16 bases between. This CDR3 reads CAIGQAGGTDTQYF. DNA for the CDR3: TGTGCCATAGGACAGGCCGGGGGGACAGATACGCAGTATTTT.

The rearrangement joins TRBV11-2 to TRBJ2-7; D unresolved. Germline CDR1 SGHAT, CDR2 FQNNGV. Deletions cut 2 bases from V and 2 bases from J, with 7 bases between. This CDR3 contains 13 residues. The CDR3 bases are TGTGCCAGCAGCTTACGGGCCGCCTACGAGCAGTACTTC. Encoded protein: CASSLRAAYEQYF.

This clone was seen a single time. V and J are TRBV10-3 and TRBJ2-3; D unresolved. Germline V gives CDR1 ENHRY, CDR2 SYGVKD. The CDR3 contains 18 residues. Between the trimmed V and J ends, which lost 0 bases and 3 bases, there was a span of 19 bases. CDR3 sequence (DNA): TGTGCCATCAGTGAGTCAGATAGGCCAAGAGCCTCTACAGATACGCAGTATTTT. Encoded protein: CAISESDRPRASTDTQYF.

This chain connects TRBV7-2 to TRBJ2-7, with D unresolved. Germline lookup yields CDR1 SGHTA and CDR2 FQGNSA. V was trimmed by 5 bases and J by 4 bases, leaving 18 bases between them. This CDR3 has 15 amino acids. As DNA, the CDR3 is TGTGCCAGCAGCCCGAGTAGGACGTCTCCTTACGAGCAGTACTTC. Protein: CASSPSRTSPYEQYF.